Following are 17 T cell receptor beta chains from one sample sequenced in a study of blood T cell repertoires in COVID-19 (dated by TCRdb to 2019 to 2021). Receptors were amplified or captured by the immunoSEQ multiplex PCR assay. The table comes from immuneACCESS by way of TCRdb, which keeps in-frame sequences with V and J called. Part of the clones is missing from these tables; in studies checked, under half for an unresolved V gene and the rest for unknown reasons. Recorded for this sample are about 310,000 clones; around 89% of them occurred a single time. The ten largest account for around 4.5% of the sample. The sequenced sample consisted of PBMCs or T cells enriched from blood (not recorded which). These receptors were obtained from a woman aged 18-30 years with acute COVID-19.

The chain joins TRBV19 to TRBJ2-7; 8 nucleotides agree with TRBD1. The J segment lost 9 bases and the V segment lost 4 bases, leaving 8 bases of the junction unmatched. Germline assignment: CDR1 LNHDA and CDR2 SQIVND (reference sequence). This CDR3 is built from 13 residues. The CDR3 DNA reads TGTGCCAGTAGTAACACTGGACAGGGTTGGCAGTACTTC. As protein: CASSNTGQGWQYF.

V is TRBV3-1 (or the pseudogene TRBV3-2) and J is TRBJ2-2, with 8 bases aligning to TRBD2. The CDR3 spans 14 residues. V trimming: 7 bases; J trimming: 1 base; junction bases outside the gene matches: 2. Germline loops: CDR1 LGHDT, CDR2 YNNKEL (reference sequence). The CDR3 here is CASMAGGNTGELFF. CDR3 bases: TGTGCCAGCATGGCGGGAGGGAACACCGGGGAGCTGTTTTTT.

This sequence joins TRBV7-3 and TRBJ2-2; 7 bases agree with TRBD1. Trimming cost V 4 bases and J 8 bases; bases outside gene matches: 10. The CDR3 extends over 15 amino acids. The germline V gene has CDR1 SGHTA and CDR2 FQGTGA. The CDR3 sequence: CASSSQGSLGGELFF. CDR3 coding DNA: TGTGCCAGCAGCTCACAGGGGTCCCTCGGGGGGGAGCTGTTTTTT.

This chain links TRBV7-9 with TRBJ2-1, with a weak D call TRBD1 (6 bases). The V and J ends lost 1 base and 12 bases respectively, with 13 bases between them. Germline V gives CDR1 SEHNR, CDR2 FQNEAQ (reference sequence). This CDR3 is built from 13 residues. Here the CDR3 reads CASSLGPQTGQFF. Written as DNA, the CDR3 is TGTGCCAGCAGCTTAGGCCCCCAGACAGGGCAGTTCTTC.

This chain uses TRBV28 with TRBJ1-2, with D possibly matching TRBD1 (6 bases). The V and J ends lost 3 bases and 8 bases respectively, with 22 bases between them. The CDR3 is made up of 16 amino acids. From germline, CDR1 is MDHEN and CDR2 SYDVKM. The CDR3 DNA reads TGTGCCAGCAGTTTTATCGCAGGCGGGTCAGGGGCCGGCTACACCTTC. This gives the protein CASSFIAGGSGAGYTF.

This clone appeared a single time. The J gene is TRBJ1-1, the V gene TRBV28, with D possibly TRBD1 on 6 matching bases. Looked up from germline, CDR1 is MDHEN and CDR2 is SYDVKM. The CDR3 spans 14 residues. The V gene lost 2 bases and the J gene lost 3 bases, with 10 bases spanning the gap. CDR3 sequence: CASSLPGADTEAFF. In DNA, the CDR3 is TGTGCCAGCAGTTTACCAGGGGCTGACACTGAAGCTTTCTTT.

This clone was seen only once. The V call is TRBV3-1 (or the pseudogene TRBV3-2), the J call TRBJ2-2; D is unresolved. The CDR3 contains 14 residues. V lost 2 bases, J lost 6 bases, and 10 bases lay in between. Germline V gives CDR1 LGHDT, CDR2 YNNKEL (reference sequence). The CDR3 DNA reads TGTGCCAGCAGCCAATCCGGGTCGCCCGGGGAGCTGTTTTTT. This codes for CASSQSGSPGELFF.

The chain employs TRBV5-4 and TRBJ2-7; 8 positions match TRBD2. This CDR3 comprises 15 residues. Germline loops: CDR1 SGHNT, CDR2 YYREEE (reference sequence). V lost 0 bases, J lost 4 bases, and 6 bases stayed unmatched. The CDR3 coding sequence is TGTGCCAGCAGCTTGGTCGGGAGGGCGAGGTACGAGCAGTACTTC. It encodes CASSLVGRARYEQYF.

This clone appeared a single time. This rearrangement joins TRBV19 to TRBJ2-1, with 8 bases that match TRBD1. The CDR3 totals 16 residues. The junction had 7 bases not matched to a gene; V was cut back by 5 bases and J by 1 base. Germline lookup yields CDR1 LNHDA and CDR2 SQIVND (reference sequence). CDR3 sequence (DNA): TGTGCCAGTAGTTCCCCAGGGGGCACGTCCTACAATGAGCAGTTCTTC. This translates into CASSSPGGTSYNEQFF.

V gene TRBV11-3 combines with J gene TRBJ1-6; no clear D. Germline CDR1 reads SGHNT; CDR2 reads YENEEA. The V end was cut by 2 bases, the J end by 0 bases, with 8 bases between. There are 16 residues in the CDR3. CDR3 residues: CASSLRSSSYNSPLHF. In DNA form, the CDR3 reads TGTGCCAGCAGCTTACGGAGCAGCTCCTATAATTCACCCCTCCACTTT.

This clone was seen just once. The rearrangement joins TRBV7-9 to TRBJ2-7, with 8 positions matching TRBD2. CDR1 and CDR2 from the germline V gene are SEHNR and FQNEAQ (reference sequence). The CDR3 is made up of 14 amino acids. The V gene end was trimmed by 6 bases and the J gene end by 4 bases; junction bases not matched to a gene: 8. CDR3 sequence reads: CASRREALSYEQYF. The CDR3 DNA is TGTGCCAGCAGGCGGGAGGCCCTTAGTTACGAGCAGTACTTC.

This clone was detected only once. The V gene is TRBV30, the J gene TRBJ1-2; possible D gene TRBD1, 5 bases. CDR1 GTSNPN and CDR2 SVGIG come from the germline V gene (reference sequence). This CDR3 spans 11 amino acids. Trimming pared 7 bases from V and 7 bases from J, leaving 13 bases between. This chain's CDR3 is CAYSGSIGYTF. In DNA, the CDR3 is TGTGCCTACTCAGGGTCGATTGGCTACACCTTC.

This chain uses TRBV28 with TRBJ1-3; TRBD1 matches 7 bases. The CDR3 spans 16 residues. With 2 bases clipped from V and 4 bases from J, the junction kept 8 bases outside the gene matches. Per germline, CDR1 MDHEN and CDR2 SYDVKM. The CDR3 nucleotides are TGTGCCAGCAGTTTAGGGGGGACAGCCCAGGGAAACACCATATATTTT. Its translation: CASSLGGTAQGNTIYF.

J is TRBJ2-7 and V is TRBV13; 9 nucleotides match TRBD2. CDR1 and CDR2 (germline): PRHDT, FYEKMQ (reference sequence). CDR3 length: 17 residues. The trim removed 2 bases at V and 1 base at J, leaving 9 bases unmatched. The CDR3 DNA follows: TGTGCCAGCAGCTTAAGTCGAGCGGCGGGAGGGTCCTACGAGCAGTACTTC. Its protein is CASSLSRAAGGSYEQYF. The full variable domain, completed using reference TRBV13 and TRBJ2-7, is AAGVIQSPRHLIKEKRETATLKCYPIPRHDTVYWYQQGPGQDPQFLISFYEKMQSDKGSIPDRFSAQQFSDYHSELNMSSLELGDSALYFCASSLSRAAGGSYEQYFGPGTRLTVT.

The chain uses TRBV5-1 and TRBJ2-5, with 10 bases that match TRBD2. The CDR3 consists of 17 residues. V was pared by 1 base and J by 4 bases, with 10 bases of the junction left unmatched. Germline CDR1 and CDR2: SGHRS and YFSETQ. The DNA of the CDR3 is TGCGCCAGCAGCTTGCGGAAGACTAGCGGGTATCGAGAGACCCAGTACTTC. As protein: CASSLRKTSGYRETQYF.

This chain joins TRBV5-6 and TRBJ2-7, with D perhaps matching TRBD1 (6 bases). Per germline, CDR1 SGHDT and CDR2 YYEEEE. Trimming pared 0 bases from V and 7 bases from J, leaving 11 bases between. The CDR3 consists of 13 residues. In DNA, the CDR3 is TGTGCCAGCAGCTTGGGCACAGGGTGGGAGCAGTACTTC. Translating gives CASSLGTGWEQYF.

Note on this clone: One end of the junction fails to match germline, which may point to a read error. The chain has TRBV28 and TRBJ2-7, with D tentatively TRBD2 (6 bases). CDR3 length: 15 residues. Germline-derived CDR1 and CDR2 are MDHEN and SYDVKM. CDR3 DNA sequence: TGTGCCAGCAGTCCGAACCGGGACTGGGAGTACGCGCAGTACTTC. Its translation: CASSPNRDWEYAQYF.